The rows below give T cell receptor beta chains drawn from one sample of a study of neurological immune-mediated disorders. TCRdb used MiXCR to reprocess the 5' RACE reads, holding one entry per CDR3 protein. Among around 71,000 distinct CDR3 sequences listed, roughly 13% were seen once. Sequenced input: PBMCs. The receptors were sampled from a female donor with HTLV-1-associated myelopathy (HAM/TSP). Both conserved end residues are part of each CDR3. Each record gives: V gene, clone size, D gene, J gene, CDR3 protein, CDR3 DNA. D genes are given only for firm matches. Clone size, where shown, is once, few, many, or a class for clones that have expanded.

V gene: TRBV5-1; clone size: many; D gene: -; J gene: TRBJ2-2; CDR3 protein: CASSLGALYTGELFF; CDR3 DNA: TGCGCCAGCAGCTTGGGGGCCTTATACACCGGGGAGCTGTTTTTT
V gene: TRBV5-1; clone size: many; D gene: -; J gene: TRBJ1-4; CDR3 protein: CASSPGTLGAEKLFF; CDR3 DNA: TGCGCCAGCAGCCCCGGGACGCTAGGGGCTGAAAAACTGTTTTTT
V gene: TRBV27; clone size: many; D gene: TRBD1; J gene: TRBJ1-2; CDR3 protein: CASSWQGAAGYTF; CDR3 DNA: TGTGCCAGCAGTTGGCAGGGGGCGGCTGGCTACACCTTC
V gene: TRBV10-1; clone size: many; D gene: -; J gene: TRBJ2-1; CDR3 protein: CASSESTGLTNEQFF; CDR3 DNA: TGCGCCAGCAGTGAGTCGACGGGGCTGACAAATGAGCAGTTCTTC
V gene: TRBV7-2; clone size: -; D gene: -; J gene: TRBJ2-6; CDR3 protein: CASSFRGGNSGANVLTF; CDR3 DNA: TGTGCCAGCAGCTTCAGAGGGGGGAACTCTGGGGCCAACGTCCTGACTTTC
V gene: TRBV9; clone size: many; D gene: TRBD2; J gene: TRBJ2-2; CDR3 protein: CASSVSTSGGAHTGELFF; CDR3 DNA: TGTGCCAGCAGCGTATCCACTAGCGGGGGGGCGCACACCGGGGAGCTGTTTTTT
V gene: TRBV7-3; clone size: -; D gene: -; J gene: TRBJ1-1; CDR3 protein: CASSLGGGMNTEAFF; CDR3 DNA: TGTGCCAGCAGTTTGGGTGGGGGGATGAACACTGAAGCTTTCTTT
V gene: TRBV20-1; clone size: many; D gene: TRBD2; J gene: TRBJ2-3; CDR3 protein: CSAGPGLVAPDTQYF; CDR3 DNA: TGCAGTGCTGGACCGGGACTAGTTGCGCCAGATACGCAGTATTTT
V gene: TRBV11-2; clone size: many; D gene: -; J gene: TRBJ2-5; CDR3 protein: CASSKRETQYF; CDR3 DNA: TGTGCCAGCAGCAAAAGAGAGACCCAGTACTTC
V gene: TRBV7-2; clone size: many; D gene: -; J gene: TRBJ1-2; CDR3 protein: CASSLMGKYGYTF; CDR3 DNA: TGTGCCAGCAGCTTAATGGGAAAGTATGGCTACACCTTC
V gene: TRBV11-1; clone size: -; D gene: TRBD2; J gene: TRBJ2-1; CDR3 protein: CASSPQRGSYNEQFF; CDR3 DNA: TGTGCCAGCAGCCCCCAGCGGGGGTCCTACAATGAGCAGTTCTTC
V gene: TRBV20-1; clone size: many; D gene: -; J gene: TRBJ2-3; CDR3 protein: CSASQSADTQYF; CDR3 DNA: TGCAGTGCTAGTCAGTCGGCGGATACGCAGTATTTT
V gene: TRBV5-1; clone size: many; D gene: -; J gene: TRBJ2-4; CDR3 protein: CASSLEAKNIQYF; CDR3 DNA: TGCGCCAGCAGCTTGGAAGCCAAAAACATTCAGTACTTC
V gene: TRBV7-9; clone size: many; D gene: -; J gene: TRBJ1-2; CDR3 protein: CASRGPNPRDYGYTF; CDR3 DNA: TGTGCCAGCAGGGGACCAAACCCCCGTGACTATGGCTACACCTTC
V gene: TRBV14; clone size: -; D gene: -; J gene: TRBJ2-7; CDR3 protein: CASSRGSGPTYEQYF; CDR3 DNA: TGTGCCAGCAGCCGAGGTTCAGGCCCCACCTACGAGCAGTACTTC
V gene: TRBV7-2; clone size: -; D gene: -; J gene: TRBJ2-2; CDR3 protein: CASSLNSLANTGELFF; CDR3 DNA: TGTGCCAGCAGCTTGAACAGCCTCGCGAACACCGGGGAGCTGTTTTTT
V gene: TRBV3-1; clone size: many; D gene: TRBD1; J gene: TRBJ2-1; CDR3 protein: CASSQDGQVYNEQFF; CDR3 DNA: TGTGCCAGCAGCCAAGACGGACAGGTCTACAATGAGCAGTTCTTC
V gene: TRBV5-1; clone size: many; D gene: -; J gene: TRBJ2-1; CDR3 protein: CASSLGAGGYEQFF; CDR3 DNA: TGCGCCAGCAGCTTGGGCGCCGGGGGTTATGAGCAGTTCTTC
V gene: TRBV12-3/TRBV12-4; clone size: -; D gene: TRBD1; J gene: TRBJ2-2; CDR3 protein: CASSLRDRARELFF; CDR3 DNA: TGTGCCAGCAGTTTACGCGACAGGGCCAGGGAGCTGTTTTTT
V gene: TRBV20-1; clone size: many; D gene: -; J gene: TRBJ1-2; CDR3 protein: CSARDRRWGTIYGYTF; CDR3 DNA: TGCAGTGCTAGAGATCGCCGGTGGGGAACAATTTATGGCTACACCTTC
V gene: TRBV4-2; clone size: many; D gene: -; J gene: TRBJ1-2; CDR3 protein: CASSQDSQMSYGYTF; CDR3 DNA: TGTGCCAGCAGCCAAGATAGTCAGATGAGTTATGGCTACACCTTC
V gene: TRBV29-1; clone size: medium-sized; D gene: -; J gene: TRBJ2-3; CDR3 protein: CSALDRGVRTDTQYF; CDR3 DNA: TGCAGCGCCCTAGACCGGGGAGTCCGCACAGATACGCAGTATTTT
V gene: TRBV7-9; clone size: -; D gene: TRBD1; J gene: TRBJ1-1; CDR3 protein: CASSPGQGEITNTEAFF; CDR3 DNA: TGTGCCAGCAGCCCCGGACAGGGAGAGATAACGAACACTGAAGCTTTCTTT
V gene: TRBV5-4; clone size: many; D gene: TRBD2; J gene: TRBJ2-1; CDR3 protein: CASSLTGGGRNEQFF; CDR3 DNA: TGTGCCAGCAGCTTGACGGGCGGGGGGAGGAATGAGCAGTTCTTC
V gene: TRBV4-1; clone size: -; D gene: TRBD1; J gene: TRBJ1-1; CDR3 protein: CASSQAPGGAPTEAVF; CDR3 DNA: TGCGCCAGCAGCCAAGCCCCAGGGGGCGCGCCCACTGAAGCTGTCTTT
V gene: TRBV21-1; clone size: many; D gene: -; J gene: TRBJ1-3; CDR3 protein: CASTWDRPSGNTIYF; CDR3 DNA: TGTGCCAGCACTTGGGACAGGCCCTCTGGAAACACCATATATTTT
V gene: TRBV28; clone size: -; D gene: -; J gene: TRBJ2-7; CDR3 protein: CASSSAGWDSYEQYF; CDR3 DNA: TGTGCCAGCAGTTCGGCAGGGTGGGACTCCTACGAGCAGTACTTC
V gene: TRBV28; clone size: many; D gene: -; J gene: TRBJ1-2; CDR3 protein: CASSLAGVFGYTF; CDR3 DNA: TGTGCCAGCAGTTTAGCTGGGGTTTTTGGCTACACCTTC
V gene: TRBV7-3; clone size: many; D gene: -; J gene: TRBJ2-1; CDR3 protein: CASSLMSGKQFF; CDR3 DNA: TGTGCCAGCAGCTTAATGAGCGGCAAGCAGTTCTTC
V gene: TRBV7-8; clone size: many; D gene: -; J gene: TRBJ1-2; CDR3 protein: CASSFRQAYGYTF; CDR3 DNA: TGTGCCAGCAGCTTCAGACAAGCCTATGGCTACACCTTC
V gene: TRBV24-1; clone size: many; D gene: TRBD2; J gene: TRBJ2-3; CDR3 protein: CATKASGSTDTQYF; CDR3 DNA: TGTGCCACCAAGGCTAGCGGAAGCACAGATACGCAGTATTTT
V gene: TRBV7-9; clone size: few; D gene: -; J gene: TRBJ2-1; CDR3 protein: CASSSGDSFYNEQFF; CDR3 DNA: TGTGCCAGCAGCTCAGGTGACTCCTTCTACAATGAGCAGTTCTTC
V gene: TRBV29-1; clone size: many; D gene: -; J gene: TRBJ1-3; CDR3 protein: CSAVDTYRGNTIYF; CDR3 DNA: TGCAGCGCCGTGGACACTTATAGGGGAAACACCATATATTTT
V gene: TRBV2; clone size: -; D gene: TRBD1; J gene: TRBJ1-4; CDR3 protein: CASNRPGGTEEGKLFF; CDR3 DNA: TGTGCCAGCAATCGTCCGGGAGGGACAGAAGAAGGAAAACTGTTTTTT
V gene: TRBV3-1; clone size: many; D gene: -; J gene: TRBJ2-7; CDR3 protein: CASSQSKDPYEQYF; CDR3 DNA: TGTGCCAGCAGCCAATCAAAGGATCCCTACGAGCAGTACTTC
V gene: TRBV4-1; clone size: -; D gene: -; J gene: TRBJ1-5; CDR3 protein: CASSQGGHSIQPQHF; CDR3 DNA: TGCGCCAGCAGCCAAGGAGGACACAGTATACAGCCCCAGCATTTT
V gene: TRBV7-6; clone size: many; D gene: TRBD1; J gene: TRBJ2-7; CDR3 protein: CASSLAGQGPYEQYF; CDR3 DNA: TGTGCCAGCAGCTTAGCGGGACAGGGACCCTACGAGCAGTACTTC
V gene: TRBV12-3/TRBV12-4; clone size: -; D gene: TRBD1; J gene: TRBJ1-5; CDR3 protein: CASRGGTGGYSNQPQHF; CDR3 DNA: TGTGCCAGCAGGGGAGGGACAGGGGGTTATAGCAATCAGCCCCAGCATTTT
V gene: TRBV20-1; clone size: many; D gene: -; J gene: TRBJ2-7; CDR3 protein: CSARRQVHEQYF; CDR3 DNA: TGCAGTGCTAGGAGGCAGGTCCACGAGCAGTACTTC
V gene: TRBV7-6; clone size: many; D gene: -; J gene: TRBJ2-4; CDR3 protein: CASSLDYRSIQYF; CDR3 DNA: TGTGCCAGCAGCTTAGATTATAGGAGCATTCAGTACTTC
V gene: TRBV28; clone size: many; D gene: -; J gene: TRBJ1-5; CDR3 protein: CASSFQGRAGNQPQHF; CDR3 DNA: TGTGCCAGCAGTTTCCAGGGGCGGGCGGGAAATCAGCCCCAGCATTTT
V gene: TRBV5-1; clone size: many; D gene: -; J gene: TRBJ2-2; CDR3 protein: CASSFGEGGELFF; CDR3 DNA: TGCGCCAGCAGCTTCGGAGAGGGCGGGGAGCTGTTTTTT
V gene: TRBV27; clone size: many; D gene: -; J gene: TRBJ2-2; CDR3 protein: CASSLIQATGELFF; CDR3 DNA: TGTGCCAGCAGTTTAATACAGGCGACCGGGGAGCTGTTTTTT
V gene: TRBV9; clone size: many; D gene: -; J gene: TRBJ2-7; CDR3 protein: CASSVGVQITYEQYF; CDR3 DNA: TGTGCCAGCAGCGTAGGAGTGCAAATCACCTACGAGCAGTACTTC
V gene: TRBV5-1; clone size: few; D gene: TRBD1; J gene: TRBJ1-2; CDR3 protein: CASSLEGQDYGYTF; CDR3 DNA: TGCGCCAGCAGCTTGGAGGGACAGGACTATGGCTACACCTTC
V gene: TRBV5-5; clone size: many; D gene: -; J gene: TRBJ2-5; CDR3 protein: CASSLDKTYQETQYF; CDR3 DNA: TGTGCCAGCAGCTTGGATAAGACTTACCAAGAGACCCAGTACTTC
V gene: TRBV7-2; clone size: many; D gene: TRBD2; J gene: TRBJ2-7; CDR3 protein: CASRGGGTYEQYF; CDR3 DNA: TGTGCCAGCAGGGGGGGGGGAACCTACGAGCAGTACTTC
V gene: TRBV7-8; clone size: few; D gene: -; J gene: TRBJ2-6; CDR3 protein: CASSLAFSSGANVLTF; CDR3 DNA: TGTGCCAGCAGCTTAGCTTTTTCCTCTGGGGCCAACGTCCTGACTTTC
V gene: TRBV4-3; clone size: -; D gene: -; J gene: TRBJ1-1; CDR3 protein: CASGRGLNTEAFF; CDR3 DNA: TGCGCCAGTGGGAGGGGGTTGAACACTGAAGCTTTCTTT
V gene: TRBV20-1; clone size: many; D gene: TRBD2; J gene: TRBJ2-3; CDR3 protein: CSARVASGGAAVDTQYF; CDR3 DNA: TGCAGTGCTAGAGTGGCTAGCGGGGGGGCCGCGGTAGATACGCAGTATTTT
V gene: TRBV5-6; clone size: -; D gene: -; J gene: TRBJ2-1; CDR3 protein: CASSLAGVPYNEQFF; CDR3 DNA: TGTGCCAGCAGCTTGGCGGGGGTCCCCTACAATGAGCAGTTCTTC
V gene: TRBV20-1; clone size: few; D gene: TRBD2; J gene: TRBJ2-3; CDR3 protein: CSARGSGGAADTQYF; CDR3 DNA: TGCAGTGCTAGGGGTAGCGGGGGGGCGGCAGATACGCAGTATTTT
V gene: TRBV20-1; clone size: many; D gene: -; J gene: TRBJ1-4; CDR3 protein: CSASVGGLEPAF; CDR3 DNA: TGCAGTGCTAGTGTGGGGGGCTTGGAGCCAGCCTTT